These 32 T cell receptor beta chains originate from one sample sequenced in a study of blood T cell repertoires in COVID-19. Assay used: immunoSEQ multiplex PCR; TCRdb lists only in-frame clones, some missing. The sample lists about 40,000 clones, roughly nine tenths occurring once. Source material: peripheral blood. The receptors here all came from a human donor in a cohort sampled during active COVID-19.

The chain employs TRBV27 and TRBJ1-2, with 8 nucleotides matching TRBD1. The CDR3 is made up of 15 amino acids. The germline V gene encodes CDR1 MNHEY and CDR2 SMNVEV (reference sequence). Trimming took 6 bases from V and 8 from J; bases not matched to a gene: 14. CDR3 in amino acids: CASRALDRVGEGYTF. Written as DNA, the CDR3 is TGTGCCAGCAGGGCCCTGGACAGGGTTGGAGAGGGCTACACCTTC.

V is TRBV6-5 and J is TRBJ1-4, with 8 bases lining up with TRBD1. Germline trimming cut 3 bases from V and 8 bases from J; bases unmatched to any gene: 5. There are 14 residues in the CDR3. CDR1 and CDR2 from the germline V gene are MNHEY and SVGAGI. The CDR3 nucleotides are TGTGCCAGCAGTTATGGACAGGGAGGGGAAAAACTGTTTTTT. Translation: CASSYGQGGEKLFF.

This clone was detected once. The rearrangement joins TRBV29-1 to TRBJ1-2; TRBD1 aligns across 7 bases. CDR3 length: 14 amino acids. CDR1 is SQVTM, CDR2 ANQGSEA, per germline. Trimming at V came to 4 bases and at J to 3 bases, leaving 8 bases not matched to a gene. CDR3 sequence (DNA): TGCAGCGTTGTTACAGGGGACGGCCACTATGGCTACACCTTC. It yields the protein CSVVTGDGHYGYTF.

This clone was observed a handful of times. J is TRBJ2-7 and V is TRBV2; 9 positions agree with TRBD1. CDR3 length equals 14 residues. CDR1 is SNHLY and CDR2 is FYNNEI in the germline V gene. Losses at the gene ends were 5 bases for V and 2 bases for J; bases not matched to a gene: 4. CDR3 in amino acids: CASSPGQGAYEQYF. As DNA, the CDR3 is TGTGCCAGCAGTCCGGGACAGGGCGCCTACGAGCAGTACTTC.

This clone was recorded only once. Written as DNA, the CDR3 is TGTGCCAGTAGTTCTTCGGGACTAGCGGCCTACGAGCAGTACTTC. Translation gives CASSSSGLAAYEQYF. The chain uses TRBV19 and TRBJ2-7, with 11 bases lining up with TRBD2. Trimming at V came to 5 bases and at J to 2 bases, leaving 5 bases not matched to a gene. This CDR3 comprises 15 residues. Germline lookup yields CDR1 LNHDA and CDR2 SQIVND (reference sequence).

The chain is built from TRBV5-1 and TRBJ2-2; 9 bases fit TRBD1. The V segment lost 3 bases and the J segment 0 bases; nucleotides outside the gene matches: 3. Looked up from germline, CDR1 is SGHRS and CDR2 is YFSETQ. The CDR3 covers 16 residues. The CDR3, as DNA: TGCGCCAGCAGCTCAGGACAGGGGACGAACACCGGGGAGCTGTTTTTT. Translating it yields CASSSGQGTNTGELFF.

V gene TRBV3-1 (or the pseudogene TRBV3-2) combines with J gene TRBJ1-1, with TRBD1 matching 7 bases. Losses at the gene ends were 1 base for V and 4 bases for J; bases not matched to a gene: 9. CDR3 length: 16 amino acids. Germline CDR1 and CDR2: LGHDT and YNNKEL (reference sequence). The CDR3 nucleotides are TGTGCCAGCAGCCAAGTATACCTCAGGGGGATCACTGAAGCTTTCTTT. Residues: CASSQVYLRGITEAFF.

The chain combines TRBV2 with TRBJ1-4; no clear D gene. Germline CDR1 reads SNHLY; CDR2 reads FYNNEI. Trimming stripped 4 bases from V and 8 bases from J, with 11 bases between. There are 13 residues in the CDR3. The CDR3 here is CASSGWAGEKLFF. The DNA of the CDR3 is TGTGCCAGCAGTGGTTGGGCGGGGGAAAAACTGTTTTTT.

This clone counts as medium-sized. The V gene is TRBV11-2, the J gene TRBJ1-2; D gene unclear. CDR3 size: 12 residues. V lost 0 bases, J lost 4 bases, and 3 bases lay in between. Germline V CDR1 and CDR2: SGHAT, FQNNGV. The CDR3 DNA is TGTGCCAGCAGCTTAGACGTCTATGGCTACACCTTC. Its protein is CASSLDVYGYTF.

The rearrangement links TRBV6-5 to TRBJ1-4, with TRBD1 matching over 8 bases. Germline values: CDR1 MNHEY, CDR2 SVGAGI. The junction had 8 bases not matched to a gene; V was cut back by 6 bases and J by 8 bases. The CDR3 consists of 14 residues. The DNA of the CDR3 is TGTGCCAGCAGGGTGGGACAGGCAGGAGAAAAACTGTTTTTT. Its translation: CASRVGQAGEKLFF.

The genes are TRBV7-2 and TRBJ2-3; 8 nucleotides match TRBD2. V lost 1 base to trimming and J lost 3 bases; unmatched junction nucleotides: 6. This CDR3 has 16 residues. Germline values: CDR1 SGHTA, CDR2 FQGNSA. In DNA, the CDR3 is TGTGCCAGCAGCTTAGTTGCGGGGGGCCTTACAGATACGCAGTATTTT. This encodes CASSLVAGGLTDTQYF.

The chain joins TRBV5-1 to TRBJ2-7, with 11 positions matching TRBD1. Germline assignment: CDR1 SGHRS and CDR2 YFSETQ. After removal of 1 base from V and 4 bases from J, the junction contained 4 bases not matched to a gene. The CDR3 spans 15 residues. The CDR3 nucleotides are TGCGCCAGCAGCTTGACAGGACAGGGGGCTTACGAGCAGTACTTC. Translated: CASSLTGQGAYEQYF.

The chain carries TRBV5-1 and TRBJ1-3; tentatively, D is TRBD1 (5 bases). Trimming shortened V by 5 bases and J by 3 bases, and 12 bases separated the two germline ends. The CDR3 loop spans 14 amino acids. Germline CDR1 reads SGHRS; CDR2 reads YFSETQ. This CDR3 reads CASRGAKNGNTIYF. CDR3 nucleotides: TGCGCCAGCAGAGGGGCGAAAAATGGAAACACCATATATTTT.

This chain links TRBV6-5 with TRBJ1-2; TRBD1 matches 7 bases. This CDR3 region has 12 residues. Germline-derived CDR1 and CDR2 are MNHEY and SVGAGI. Trimming at V came to 6 bases and at J to 6 bases, leaving 4 bases not matched to a gene. CDR3 bases: TGTGCCAGCAGCCGGACAGGTGATGGCTACACCTTC. It codes for CASSRTGDGYTF.

This chain joins TRBV27 and TRBJ1-1, with D possibly TRBD1 on 6 matching bases. Germline-derived CDR1 and CDR2 are MNHEY and SMNVEV (reference sequence). This CDR3 is built from 15 residues. Trimming shortened V by 0 bases and J by 1 base, and 9 bases separated the two germline ends. This CDR3 reads CASSLSVQGNTEAFF. The DNA for the CDR3 is TGTGCCAGCAGTTTATCGGTACAGGGGAACACTGAAGCTTTCTTT.

This clone was observed once. The V and J genes are TRBV25-1 and TRBJ2-7; D might be TRBD2 (6 bases). The V gene lost 1 base and the J gene lost 4 bases, with 8 bases spanning the gap. This CDR3 spans 13 amino acids. The germline V gene has CDR1 MGHDK and CDR2 SYGVNS. CDR3 DNA sequence: TGTGCCAGCAGTGAATTGGGGGGATACGAGCAGTACTTC. This sequence encodes CASSELGGYEQYF.

The CDR3 spells CASSRGGSQGPQHF. CDR3 bases: TGTGCCAGCAGTCGAGGAGGTTCACAGGGGCCCCAGCATTTT. The chain employs TRBV6-5 and TRBJ1-5, with D possibly matching TRBD1 (6 bases). The CDR3 covers 14 residues. The V gene's germline CDR1 is MNHEY and CDR2 SVGAGI. V dropped 5 bases and J dropped 9 bases, with 17 bases sitting between them.

This sequence joins TRBV29-1 and TRBJ2-7; 7 bases agree with TRBD1. V gave up 6 bases and J gave up 2 bases; unmatched junction bases: 4. This CDR3 is 12 amino acids long. Germline CDR1 SQVTM, CDR2 ANQGSEA. The CDR3 protein is CSVGTDTYEQYF. As DNA, the CDR3 is TGCAGCGTCGGGACAGATACCTACGAGCAGTACTTC.

The rearrangement links TRBV11-2 to TRBJ2-7, with TRBD1 matching over 7 bases. The CDR3 spans 14 residues. Looked up from germline, CDR1 is SGHAT and CDR2 is FQNNGV. The V segment lost 1 base and the J segment 4 bases; nucleotides outside the gene matches: 4. CDR3 nucleotides: TGTGCCAGCAGCTTAGTGGACAGGAGGTACGAGCAGTACTTC. Protein product: CASSLVDRRYEQYF.

This clone is a singleton in its sample. V and J are TRBV11-2 and TRBJ2-7, with 9 positions matching TRBD2. Germline lookup yields CDR1 SGHAT and CDR2 FQNNGV. The CDR3 has 17 residues. Trimming removed 3 bases from V and 0 bases from J; junction bases left unmatched: 9. The CDR3 sequence: CASSLNRAGGPSYEQYF. The CDR3 nucleotides are TGTGCCAGCAGCTTGAATAGAGCGGGGGGCCCCTCCTACGAGCAGTACTTC.

This clone appeared a single time. The V gene is TRBV6-5, the J gene TRBJ2-7; 9 bases line up with TRBD1. Trimming cost V 6 bases and J 4 bases; bases outside gene matches: 7. The CDR3 loop spans 14 amino acids. Germline lookup yields CDR1 MNHEY and CDR2 SVGAGI. CDR3 DNA: TGTGCCAGCAGACCCCCAGGACAGGGGTACGAGCAGTACTTC. Translated: CASRPPGQGYEQYF.

V usage is TRBV11-2 and J usage is TRBJ2-3; tentatively, D is TRBD1 (6 bases). Germline V gene sequence: CDR1 SGHAT, CDR2 FQNNGV. CDR3 length equals 15 residues. Trimming stripped 0 bases from V and 4 bases from J, with 11 bases between. The CDR3 spells CASSLDPTGPDTQYF. In DNA, the CDR3 is TGTGCCAGCAGCTTAGACCCAACAGGGCCAGATACGCAGTATTTT.

The chain is built from TRBV6-1 and TRBJ1-2, with D perhaps TRBD1 (5 bases). V lost 3 bases and J lost 1, with 6 bases in between. The CDR3 has 13 amino acids. Germline V gene data show CDR1 as MNHNS and CDR2 as SASEGT. The CDR3 loop is CASSDRDNYGYTF. The CDR3 DNA reads TGTGCCAGCAGTGACAGGGATAACTATGGCTACACCTTC.

The rearrangement links TRBV4-1 to TRBJ1-2; maybe TRBD1 (5 bases). This CDR3 region has 14 residues. V gave up 4 bases and J gave up 2 bases, with 11 bases separating them. The germline V gene encodes CDR1 MGHRA and CDR2 YSYEKL. The CDR3 spells CASSRPGKNYGYTF. CDR3 nucleotide sequence: TGCGCCAGCAGCCGTCCAGGGAAGAACTATGGCTACACCTTC.

The chain uses TRBV7-2 and TRBJ2-1, with D perhaps matching TRBD1 (6 bases). The length of the CDR3 is 16 residues. Germline CDR1 reads SGHTA; CDR2 reads FQGNSA. The V gene lost 4 bases and the J gene lost 1 base, with 14 bases spanning the gap. The CDR3 loop reads CASSSLNRVSYNEQFF. DNA of the CDR3: TGTGCCAGCAGCTCCCTTAACAGGGTATCCTACAATGAGCAGTTCTTC.

V is TRBV7-2 and J is TRBJ1-2, with TRBD1 as a possible D gene (5 bases). Germline values: CDR1 SGHTA, CDR2 FQGNSA. The CDR3 loop spans 15 amino acids. V lost 5 bases and J lost 3, with 16 bases in between. The CDR3 reads CASSLASQGDYGYTF. CDR3 in DNA: TGTGCCAGCAGCCTGGCGAGCCAGGGTGACTATGGCTACACCTTC.

The chain joins TRBV19 to TRBJ1-5, with D tentatively TRBD1 (5 bases). CDR1 LNHDA and CDR2 SQIVND come from the germline V gene (reference sequence). CDR3 length equals 14 residues. V lost 4 bases and J lost 7, with 14 bases in between. The CDR3 is CASSTAGRAQPQHF. Written as DNA, the CDR3 is TGTGCCAGTAGTACTGCGGGGCGCGCCCAGCCCCAGCATTTT. Using reference TRBV19 and TRBJ1-5 for the parts outside the CDR3, the full variable domain is DGGITQSPKYLFRKEGQNVTLSCEQNLNHDAMYWYRQDPGQGLRLIYYSQIVNDFQKGDIAEGYSVSREKKESFPLTVTSAQKNPTAFYLCASSTAGRAQPQHFGDGTRLSIL.

The chain employs TRBV7-9 and TRBJ1-5, with D maybe TRBD1 (5 bases). CDR1 SEHNR and CDR2 FQNEAQ come from the germline V gene (reference sequence). V lost 5 bases to trimming and J lost 2 bases, with 16 bases between them. The CDR3 has 16 residues. The CDR3 spells CASSPPGGGGNQPQHF. In DNA form, the CDR3 reads TGTGCCAGCAGCCCTCCGGGGGGAGGGGGCAATCAGCCCCAGCATTTT.

V usage is TRBV10-2 and J usage is TRBJ1-5; TRBD1 is a possible D gene (6 bases). CDR1 and CDR2 from the germline V gene are WSHSY and SAAADI. The germline V and J ends were trimmed by 0 bases and 3 bases, with 12 bases remaining between them. This CDR3 contains 16 residues. DNA for the CDR3: TGCGCCAGCAGTGAGTCCTTAGGACAGAACAATCAGCCCCAGCATTTT. Translation: CASSESLGQNNQPQHF.

The chain links TRBV29-1 to TRBJ2-7; D may be TRBD2 (7 bases). Looked up from germline, CDR1 is SQVTM and CDR2 is ANQGSEA. The V end lost 7 bases, the J end lost 1 base, and 14 bases lay between the germline ends. This CDR3 is 13 amino acids long. In DNA, the CDR3 is TGCAGCGCCCGGGGGGCTGGGTCCTACGAGCAGTACTTC. The encoded protein is CSARGAGSYEQYF.

The CDR3 loop is CASSYRTGGYGYTF. CDR3 nucleotide sequence: TGTGCCAGCAGTTATCGGACAGGGGGCTATGGCTACACCTTC. The V call is TRBV6-6, the J call TRBJ1-2, with 10 bases that match TRBD1. J lost 4 bases, V lost 3 bases, and 2 bases had no gene match. From germline, CDR1 is MNHNY and CDR2 SVGAGI (reference sequence). The CDR3 extends over 14 amino acids.

A word on this clone: The junction and the germline gene differ at one end; a read error may be behind it. The rearrangement links TRBV11-3 to TRBJ1-1, with D perhaps matching TRBD1 (5 bases). CDR3 length equals 16 residues. Per germline, CDR1 SGHNT and CDR2 YENEEA. This CDR3 is CASSLGVAGGNTEAFF. The CDR3 nucleotides read TGTGCCAGCAGTTTAGGGGTGGCGGGAGGGAACACTGAAGCTTTCTTT. Based on the CDR3 plus reference TRBV11-3 and TRBJ1-1, the full variable domain is EAGVVQSPRYKIIEKKQPVAFWCNPISGHNTLYWYLQNLGQGPELLIRYENEEAVDDSQLPKDRFSAERLKGVDSTLKIQPAELGDSAVYLCASSLGVAGGNTEAFFGQGTRLTVV.